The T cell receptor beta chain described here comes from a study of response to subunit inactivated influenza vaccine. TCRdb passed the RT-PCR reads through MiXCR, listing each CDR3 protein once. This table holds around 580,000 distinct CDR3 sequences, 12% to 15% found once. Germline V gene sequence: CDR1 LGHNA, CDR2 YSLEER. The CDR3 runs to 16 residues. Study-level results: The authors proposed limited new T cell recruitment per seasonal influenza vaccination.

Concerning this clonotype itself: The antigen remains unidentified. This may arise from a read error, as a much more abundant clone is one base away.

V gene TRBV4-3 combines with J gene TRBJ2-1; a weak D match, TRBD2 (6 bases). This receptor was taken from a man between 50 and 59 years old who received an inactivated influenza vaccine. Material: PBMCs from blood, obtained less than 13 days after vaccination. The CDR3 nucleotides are TGCGCCAGCAACCAAGATAGTTGGACTACGAACAATGAGCAGTTCTTC. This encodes CASNQDSWTTNNEQFF.